This T cell receptor beta chain was identified during a study of blood T cells in healthy people across ages. Per the germline V gene, CDR1 is SGHTA and CDR2 is FQGTGA. V gave up 3 bases and J gave up 7 bases; unmatched junction bases: 12. The CDR3 sequence is 15 residues long. Every sample yielded at least 6 million isolated PBMCs. About this clonotype: Its antigen is still unknown.

Primed by a sample-barcoded 5' primer and a J-beta primer mix, a second PCR proceeded for roughly 7 to 11 cycles. MiXCR, applied by TCRdb to the 5' RACE reads, yields one record per CDR3 protein. The sample contains roughly 900,000 distinct CDR3 sequences, around 48% of which appear only once. Study-wide results and caveats: The study lacked donor CMV status, which possibly confounded expanded clonotype changes.

The specimen sequenced was blood. The sequence derives from a man in his thirties or forties in good health. This chain uses TRBV7-3 with TRBJ2-7; the match to TRBD2 covers 7 bases. The DNA of the CDR3 is TGTGCCAGCAGCTTTGCTAAGAGCGGGACGGGGGAGCAGTACTTC. Translated, it gives CASSFAKSGTGEQYF.